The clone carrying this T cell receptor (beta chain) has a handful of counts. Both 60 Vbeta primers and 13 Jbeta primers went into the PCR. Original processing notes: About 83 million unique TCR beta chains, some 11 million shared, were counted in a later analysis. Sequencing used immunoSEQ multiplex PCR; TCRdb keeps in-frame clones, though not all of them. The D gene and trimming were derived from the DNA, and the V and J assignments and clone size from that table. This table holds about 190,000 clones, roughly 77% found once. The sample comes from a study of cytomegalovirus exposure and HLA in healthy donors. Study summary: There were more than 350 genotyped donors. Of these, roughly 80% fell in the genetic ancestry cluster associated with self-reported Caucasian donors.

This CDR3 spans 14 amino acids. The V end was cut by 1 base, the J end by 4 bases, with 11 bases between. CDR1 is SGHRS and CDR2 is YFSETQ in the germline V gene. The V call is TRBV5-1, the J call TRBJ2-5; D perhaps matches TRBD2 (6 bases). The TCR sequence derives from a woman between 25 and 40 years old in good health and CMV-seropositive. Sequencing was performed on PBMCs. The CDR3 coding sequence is TGCGCCAGCAGCTTGTTTTCAGCGGGAGAGACCCAGTACTTC. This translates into CASSLFSAGETQYF.